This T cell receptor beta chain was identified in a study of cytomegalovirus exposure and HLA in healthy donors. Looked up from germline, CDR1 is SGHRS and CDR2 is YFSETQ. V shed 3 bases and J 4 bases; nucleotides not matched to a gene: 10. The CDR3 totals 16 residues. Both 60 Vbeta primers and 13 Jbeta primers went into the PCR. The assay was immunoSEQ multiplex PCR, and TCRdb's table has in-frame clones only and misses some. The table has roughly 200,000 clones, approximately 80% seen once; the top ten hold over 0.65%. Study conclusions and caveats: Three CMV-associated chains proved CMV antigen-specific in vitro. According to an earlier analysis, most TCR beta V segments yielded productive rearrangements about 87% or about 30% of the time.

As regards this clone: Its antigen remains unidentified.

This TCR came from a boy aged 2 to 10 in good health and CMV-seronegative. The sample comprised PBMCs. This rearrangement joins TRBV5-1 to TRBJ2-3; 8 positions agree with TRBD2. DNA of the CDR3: TGCGCCAGCAGCTCGGGGGGAGCAGCGGGAGCAGATACGCAGTATTTT. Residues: CASSSGGAAGADTQYF.